One sample yielded the 25 T cell receptor beta chains listed below, sequenced in a study of cytomegalovirus exposure and HLA in healthy donors. PCR was performed using 60 Vbeta and 13 Jbeta primers. Using immunoSEQ multiplex PCR, the repertoire was profiled, and TCRdb retains in-frame clones only, with some absent. Altogether roughly 93,000 clones are present, about 70% being singletons, with the ten largest covering more than 2.5%. Material for sequencing was PBMCs. All receptors derive from a man in his forties in good health and CMV-seronegative.

This chain joins TRBV6-1 and TRBJ1-1, with 10 bases that match TRBD1. The CDR3 runs to 14 residues. Trimming removed 5 bases from V and 4 bases from J; junction bases left unmatched: 4. CDR1 MNHNS and CDR2 SASEGT come from the germline V gene. DNA for the CDR3: TGTGCCAGCAGTAAGGACAGGGGGGGCACTGAAGCTTTCTTT. Translated: CASSKDRGGTEAFF.

This clone was detected once. V gene TRBV14 combines with J gene TRBJ2-1; 9 bases agree with TRBD2. The J segment lost 7 bases and the V segment lost 2 bases, leaving 6 bases of the junction unmatched. The CDR3 sequence is 15 residues long. From germline, CDR1 is SGHDN and CDR2 FVKESK. CDR3 sequence reads: CASSQSAGGLNEQFF. CDR3 coding DNA: TGTGCCAGCAGCCAATCCGCGGGGGGGCTGAATGAGCAGTTCTTC.

This clone came up once. The chain joins TRBV4-1 to TRBJ2-5; D uncertain. Trimming stripped 2 bases from V and 1 base from J, with 5 bases between. This CDR3 spans 13 amino acids. Germline loops: CDR1 MGHRA, CDR2 YSYEKL. The CDR3 protein is CASSQSGQETQYF. CDR3 in DNA: TGCGCCAGCAGCCAATCCGGCCAAGAGACCCAGTACTTC.

This chain joins TRBV19 and TRBJ2-2; a possible D gene is TRBD1 (5 bases). V was trimmed by 7 bases and J by 1 base, leaving 10 bases between them. Germline CDR1 is LNHDA and CDR2 is SQIVND (reference sequence). CDR3 length equals 14 residues. The CDR3 protein is CASNPRENTGELFF. The CDR3 DNA follows: TGTGCCAGTAACCCCAGGGAGAACACCGGGGAGCTGTTTTTT.

The table lists this clone with a count of one. The chain uses TRBV14 and TRBJ1-2; D is ambiguous. This CDR3 has 13 amino acids. Germline V gene lookup returns CDR1 SGHDN and CDR2 FVKESK. The V end lost 9 bases, the J end lost 8 bases, and 19 bases lay between the germline ends. CDR3 nucleotides: TGTGCCAGGGGAAGGAGCAACGGGAAAGGCTACACCTTC. Translated, it gives CARGRSNGKGYTF.

The chain links TRBV18 to TRBJ1-6; D not certain. The CDR3 extends over 14 amino acids. Trimming removed 3 bases at V and 13 bases at J, with 16 bases between. Germline loops: CDR1 KGHSH, CDR2 LQKENI. For the CDR3, the DNA is TGTGCCAGCTCACCTAGAGGGAACTCCGGCCCCCTCCACTTT. Amino acid sequence: CASSPRGNSGPLHF.

The rearrangement links TRBV5-1 to TRBJ1-2; TRBD1 matches at 10 bases. Germline CDR1 SGHRS, CDR2 YFSETQ. V gave up 4 bases and J gave up 8 bases; unmatched junction bases: 8. CDR3 length equals 14 residues. The CDR3 spells CASSPTGTGVGYTF. CDR3 nucleotide sequence: TGCGCCAGCAGCCCCACCGGGACAGGGGTGGGCTACACCTTC.

The chain links TRBV5-1 to TRBJ1-2; D is perhaps TRBD1 (5 bases). Per germline, CDR1 SGHRS and CDR2 YFSETQ. The CDR3 runs to 16 residues. V dropped 0 bases and J dropped 6 bases, with 18 bases sitting between them. CDR3 loop: CASSLDIGEVFDGYTF. CDR3 bases: TGCGCCAGCAGCTTGGACATAGGGGAGGTCTTCGATGGCTACACCTTC.

This clone is termed medium-sized. V usage is TRBV4-3 and J usage is TRBJ2-1, with 10 bases fitting TRBD2. Looked up from germline, CDR1 is LGHNA and CDR2 is YSLEER. The junction had 3 bases not matched to a gene; V was cut back by 1 base and J by 3 bases. The CDR3 consists of 16 residues. The CDR3 spells CASSQGSGGDYNEQFF. Here the CDR3 DNA reads TGCGCCAGCAGCCAAGGAAGCGGGGGGGACTACAATGAGCAGTTCTTC.

V and J are TRBV7-3 and TRBJ2-7; 9 bases align to TRBD1. There are 15 residues in the CDR3. V lost 2 bases and J lost 3; bases outside the gene matches: 5. The germline CDR1 and CDR2 sequences are SGHTA and FQGTGA. CDR3 protein: CASSLSDRGDYEQYF. The CDR3 region has the DNA TGTGCCAGCAGCTTATCAGACAGGGGGGACTACGAGCAGTACTTC.

V is TRBV25-1 and J is TRBJ2-2; weak D call: TRBD1 (6 bases). V was clipped by 5 bases and J by 7 bases, with 11 bases between them. Germline values: CDR1 MGHDK, CDR2 SYGVNS. This CDR3 region has 13 residues. The CDR3 sequence is CASSRTGIGELFF. In nucleotides, the CDR3 is TGTGCCAGCAGTCGCACAGGGATCGGGGAGCTGTTTTTT.

The chain carries TRBV9 and TRBJ2-3; 12 positions agree with TRBD2. V shed 3 bases and J 1 base; nucleotides not matched to a gene: 6. The V gene's germline CDR1 is SGDLS and CDR2 YYNGEE. The CDR3 has 17 residues. This CDR3 reads CASSDLRTSGGTDTQYF. CDR3 sequence (DNA): TGTGCCAGCAGCGATCTCCGGACTAGCGGGGGCACAGATACGCAGTATTTT.

CDR3 sequence: CASSRGAIPTF. CDR3 DNA sequence: TGTGCCAGCAGCCGGGGAGCGATTCCCACCTTC. The chain is built from TRBV11-3 and TRBJ1-2; no clear D. Trimming shortened V by 5 bases and J by 13 bases, and 14 bases separated the two germline ends. CDR1 and CDR2 (germline): SGHNT, YENEEA. This CDR3 region has 11 residues.

The chain couples TRBV6-1 to TRBJ1-1, with D perhaps matching TRBD1 (6 bases). The V end lost 3 bases, the J end lost 5 bases, and 13 bases lay between the germline ends. In germline, CDR1 is MNHNS, CDR2 SASEGT. The CDR3 totals 14 residues. The CDR3 is CASSDQGPGTEAFF. For the CDR3, the DNA is TGTGCCAGCAGTGACCAGGGGCCGGGAACTGAAGCTTTCTTT.

The chain employs TRBV4-3 and TRBJ2-5; 8 positions agree with TRBD1. The CDR3 length is 16 residues. Germline CDR1 LGHNA, CDR2 YSLEER. After removal of 0 bases from V and 6 bases from J, the junction contained 9 bases not matched to a gene. CDR3 coding DNA: TGCGCCAGCAGCCAAGACCAACCCGGACAGGGCAAGACCCAGTACTTC. This encodes CASSQDQPGQGKTQYF.

This clone was seen once. V gene TRBV5-1 combines with J gene TRBJ2-1; 7 nucleotides match TRBD1. The V gene's germline CDR1 is SGHRS and CDR2 YFSETQ. V lost 2 bases, J lost 15 bases, and 5 bases stayed unmatched. CDR3 length: 11 amino acids. This CDR3 is CASSLTTGTFF. The CDR3 region has the DNA TGCGCCAGCAGCTTAACGACAGGGACGTTCTTC.

This clone was detected only a few times. The genes are TRBV4-2 and TRBJ1-1; D gene ambiguous. V lost 0 bases and J 3 bases, leaving 11 bases between the germline ends. Per germline, CDR1 LGHNA and CDR2 YNFKEQ. CDR3 size: 15 residues. In nucleotides, the CDR3 is TGTGCCAGCAGCCAAGAGGTAGCGGAGGACACTGAAGCTTTCTTT. Its translation is CASSQEVAEDTEAFF.

The chain employs TRBV7-2 and TRBJ2-4; D is uncertain. CDR1 SGHTA and CDR2 FQGNSA come from the germline V gene. Trimming stripped 0 bases from V and 8 bases from J, with 11 bases between. The CDR3 has 14 residues. CDR3 in DNA: TGTGCCAGCAGCTTAGCAAACGGTTTCGACATTCAGTACTTC. Translation: CASSLANGFDIQYF.

The table lists this clone with a count of one. The V gene is TRBV11-3, the J gene TRBJ2-1; 9 positions agree with TRBD2. V shed 5 bases, J shed 1 base, and the junction held 6 bases outside the gene matches. Germline CDR1 SGHNT, CDR2 YENEEA. The CDR3 length is 16 residues. As DNA, the CDR3 is TGTGCCAGCAGCCCCCAAGCGGGGGGTTCCTACAATGAGCAGTTCTTC. As protein: CASSPQAGGSYNEQFF.

This clone has only one observation. The genes are TRBV7-2 and TRBJ1-4; D unclear. V gave up 5 bases and J gave up 3 bases, with 10 bases separating them. CDR3 length equals 14 residues. Germline V CDR1 and CDR2: SGHTA, FQGNSA. The chain's CDR3 is CASSLDISNEKLFF. The CDR3 DNA is TGTGCCAGCAGCCTCGACATTTCTAATGAAAAACTGTTTTTT.

The V and J genes are TRBV4-2 and TRBJ2-2; the match to TRBD1 covers 10 bases. Per the germline V gene, CDR1 is LGHNA and CDR2 is YNFKEQ. Trimming cost V 0 bases and J 5 bases; bases outside gene matches: 6. The CDR3 is 17 residues long. As DNA, the CDR3 is TGTGCCAGCAGCCAAGAAGGGACAGGGGCTAATACCGGGGAGCTGTTTTTT. Its protein is CASSQEGTGANTGELFF.

The J gene is TRBJ1-2, the V gene TRBV2; weak D call: TRBD1 (5 bases). Deletions cut 2 bases from V and 8 bases from J, with 12 bases between. Germline V gene data show CDR1 as SNHLY and CDR2 as FYNNEI. The CDR3 extends over 13 amino acids. The CDR3 here is CASSEQGQAGYTF. The CDR3 nucleotides are TGTGCCAGCAGTGAACAGGGCCAGGCGGGCTACACCTTC.

The J gene is TRBJ2-1, the V gene TRBV5-1; 10 bases map to TRBD2. Per the germline V gene, CDR1 is SGHRS and CDR2 is YFSETQ. CDR3 length: 18 amino acids. V gave up 1 base and J gave up 0 bases; unmatched junction bases: 7. The chain's CDR3 is CASSLSSKRGGSYNEQFF. In DNA form, the CDR3 reads TGCGCCAGCAGCTTGTCTTCTAAGCGGGGGGGCTCCTACAATGAGCAGTTCTTC.

The rearrangement uses TRBV6-6 and TRBJ1-2; no clear D gene. Trimming pared 5 bases from V and 2 bases from J, leaving 9 bases between. Germline V gives CDR1 MNHNY, CDR2 SVGAGI (reference sequence). This CDR3 region has 13 residues. CDR3 protein: CASSLTENYGYTF. DNA of the CDR3: TGTGCCAGCAGTCTAACAGAGAACTATGGCTACACCTTC.

The chain joins TRBV7-2 to TRBJ1-2; D might be TRBD1 (6 bases). The CDR3 length is 17 residues. Germline V gene lookup returns CDR1 SGHTA and CDR2 FQGNSA. Trimming pared 5 bases from V and 0 bases from J, leaving 19 bases between. The CDR3 protein is CASSMFGMQGTNYGYTF. The CDR3 DNA follows: TGTGCCAGCAGCATGTTCGGAATGCAGGGGACTAACTATGGCTACACCTTC. Looking up the rest from reference TRBV7-2 and TRBJ1-2 gives the full variable domain: GAGVSQSPSNKVTEKGKDVELRCDPISGHTALYWYRQSLGQGLEFLIYFQGNSAPDKSGLPSDRFSAERTGGSVSTLTIQRTQQEDSAVYLCASSMFGMQGTNYGYTFGSGTRLTVV.